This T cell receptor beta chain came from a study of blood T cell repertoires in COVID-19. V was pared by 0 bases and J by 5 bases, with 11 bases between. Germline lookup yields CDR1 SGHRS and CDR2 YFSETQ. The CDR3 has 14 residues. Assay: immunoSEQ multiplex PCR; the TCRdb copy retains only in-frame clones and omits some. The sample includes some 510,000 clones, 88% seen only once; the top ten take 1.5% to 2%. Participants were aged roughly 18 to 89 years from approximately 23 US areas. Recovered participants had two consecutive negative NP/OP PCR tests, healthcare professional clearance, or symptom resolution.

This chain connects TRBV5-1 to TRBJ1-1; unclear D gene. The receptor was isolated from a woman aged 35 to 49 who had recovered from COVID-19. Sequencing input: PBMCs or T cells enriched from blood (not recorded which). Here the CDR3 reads CASSLARQDTEAFF. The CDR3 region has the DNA TGCGCCAGCAGCTTGGCCCGGCAGGATACTGAAGCTTTCTTT.